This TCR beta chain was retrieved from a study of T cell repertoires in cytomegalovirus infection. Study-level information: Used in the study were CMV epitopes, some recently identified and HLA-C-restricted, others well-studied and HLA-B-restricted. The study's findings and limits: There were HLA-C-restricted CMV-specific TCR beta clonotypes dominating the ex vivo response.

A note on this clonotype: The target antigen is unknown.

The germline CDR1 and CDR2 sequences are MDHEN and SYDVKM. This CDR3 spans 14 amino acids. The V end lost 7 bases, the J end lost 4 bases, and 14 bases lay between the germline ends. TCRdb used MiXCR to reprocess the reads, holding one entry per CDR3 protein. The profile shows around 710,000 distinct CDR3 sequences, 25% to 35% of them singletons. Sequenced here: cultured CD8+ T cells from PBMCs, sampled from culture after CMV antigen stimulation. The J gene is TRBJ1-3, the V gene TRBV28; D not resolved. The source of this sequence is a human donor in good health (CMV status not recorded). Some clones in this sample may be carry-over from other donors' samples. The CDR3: CASIGSSGGNTIYF. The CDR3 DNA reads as TGTGCCAGCATCGGGTCTTCGGGCGGAAACACCATATATTTT.